One sample yielded the 29 T cell receptor beta chains listed below, sequenced in a study of CD8 T cells in Susac syndrome. Reverse transcription used about 0.5 to 1 ug RNA and random hexamers. TCRdb re-analysed the immunoSEQ multiplex PCR reads in MiXCR, keeping a single row per CDR3 protein. The sample records tens of thousands of distinct CDR3 sequences, 90% to 95% being singletons. Sequences were obtained from CD4+ T cells from PBMCs. The origin of the receptors is a human donor with Susac syndrome.

This clonotype was picked up a small number of times. V usage is TRBV19 and J usage is TRBJ1-1, with 7 nucleotides matching TRBD1. The length of the CDR3 is 13 residues. Per the germline V gene, CDR1 is LNHDA and CDR2 is SQIVND (reference sequence). V lost 5 bases, J lost 5 bases, and 5 bases stayed unmatched. For the CDR3, the DNA is TGTGCCAGTAGTCCAGGGGGGAGGACTGAAGCTTTCTTT. Translated: CASSPGGRTEAFF.

The gene calls are TRBV29-1 and TRBJ2-7, with no clear D. The V and J ends lost 4 bases and 5 bases respectively, with 9 bases between them. CDR3 length equals 11 residues. CDR1 and CDR2 from the germline V gene are SQVTM and ANQGSEA. CDR3 in amino acids: CSVVSHHEQYF. Here the CDR3 DNA reads TGCAGCGTTGTGTCCCACCACGAGCAGTACTTC.

This clonotype was seen once. The chain employs TRBV20-1 and TRBJ2-7; 10 bases line up with TRBD2. CDR1 is DFQATT, CDR2 SNEGSKA, per germline (reference sequence). Losses at the gene ends were 0 bases for V and 0 bases for J; bases not matched to a gene: 8. The CDR3 is 17 amino acids. CDR3 sequence (DNA): TGCAGTGCTAGAGATATCCTAGCGGGGGTGAGCTCCTACGAGCAGTACTTC. Translation: CSARDILAGVSSYEQYF.

The genes are TRBV9 and TRBJ2-3; 7 nucleotides align to TRBD2. V lost 2 bases and J lost 2; bases outside the gene matches: 8. The length of the CDR3 is 16 residues. The germline CDR1 and CDR2 sequences are SGDLS and YYNGEE. The CDR3 region is CASSVEAGWSTDTQYF. The DNA of the CDR3 is TGTGCCAGCAGCGTCGAAGCGGGATGGTCCACAGATACGCAGTATTTT.

V and J are TRBV3-1 and TRBJ1-2; D is ambiguous. The CDR3 runs 13 residues. Germline CDR1 is LGHDT and CDR2 is YNNKEL (reference sequence). Trimming took 1 base from V and 8 from J, leaving 11 bases between them. CDR3 loop: CASSQAGSQGYTF. The CDR3 DNA reads as TGTGCCAGCAGCCAAGCAGGATCTCAGGGCTACACCTTC.

The V and J genes are TRBV3-1 and TRBJ2-3, with D possibly being TRBD1 (7 bases). Germline lookup yields CDR1 LGHDT and CDR2 YNNKEL (reference sequence). The V end was cut by 1 base, the J end by 9 bases, with 23 bases between. The CDR3 extends over 17 amino acids. CDR3 region: CASSQGSLAGTVETQYF. As DNA, the CDR3 is TGTGCCAGCAGCCAAGGGTCCCTCGCGGGGACAGTGGAGACGCAGTATTTT.

The CDR3 nucleotides are TGTGCCAGCAGCTTAACGTGGGAGGGCGAGCAGTACTTC. Amino acids: CASSLTWEGEQYF. The gene calls are TRBV7-3 and TRBJ2-7; 7 nucleotides match TRBD2. Per germline, CDR1 SGHTA and CDR2 FQGTGA. This CDR3 has 13 amino acids. Trimming at V came to 0 bases and at J to 6 bases, leaving 2 bases not matched to a gene.

The chain carries TRBV3-1 and TRBJ2-1; 13 bases fit TRBD2. Germline loops: CDR1 LGHDT, CDR2 YNNKEL (reference sequence). J lost 5 bases, V lost 4 bases, and 11 bases had no gene match. The CDR3 consists of 18 residues. The CDR3 is CASSPRLAGGRGDNEQFF. For the CDR3, the DNA is TGTGCCAGCAGCCCCAGACTAGCGGGGGGCCGAGGGGACAATGAGCAGTTCTTC.

The chain links TRBV27 to TRBJ2-7; perhaps TRBD2 as D (6 bases). The CDR3 loop spans 16 amino acids. Germline V gene data show CDR1 as MNHEY and CDR2 as SMNVEV (reference sequence). V was trimmed by 6 bases and J by 0 bases, leaving 18 bases between them. This chain's CDR3 is CASSRRASDPSYEQYF. CDR3 DNA: TGTGCCAGCAGCCGACGGGCTAGCGATCCCTCCTACGAGCAGTACTTC.

This chain joins TRBV7-3 and TRBJ2-3; D call uncertain. V lost 4 bases and J lost 2, with 13 bases in between. This CDR3 comprises 15 residues. In germline, CDR1 is SGHTA, CDR2 FQGTGA. CDR3 in DNA: TGTGCCAGCAGCTCTCGCGGTGTCCCCACAGATACGCAGTATTTT. Amino acid sequence: CASSSRGVPTDTQYF.

V is TRBV20-1 and J is TRBJ2-1; possible D gene TRBD2, 6 bases. The CDR3 runs to 14 residues. Per the germline V gene, CDR1 is DFQATT and CDR2 is SNEGSKA (reference sequence). The V end was cut by 0 bases, the J end by 7 bases, with 13 bases between. CDR3 DNA: TGCAGTGCTAGAGATCTACTAGCTTCAAATGAGCAGTTCTTC. Amino acid sequence: CSARDLLASNEQFF.

This clonotype was counted a single time. The rearrangement uses TRBV2 and TRBJ2-5, with 7 bases aligning to TRBD1. CDR3 length equals 14 residues. Trimming at V came to 5 bases and at J to 4 bases, leaving 7 bases not matched to a gene. The germline V gene has CDR1 SNHLY and CDR2 FYNNEI. The CDR3 here is CASSPPGQRETQYF. DNA of the CDR3: TGTGCCAGCAGTCCCCCGGGACAGAGAGAGACCCAGTACTTC.

This chain uses TRBV5-1 with TRBJ1-3; D not resolved. The V and J ends lost 4 bases and 2 bases respectively, with 16 bases between them. The CDR3 covers 16 residues. In germline, CDR1 is SGHRS, CDR2 YFSETQ. The CDR3 bases are TGCGCCAGCAGCGCCGGACGGAGAACTACTGGAAACACCATATATTTT. Encoded protein: CASSAGRRTTGNTIYF.

The sample holds one count of this clonotype. The chain recombines TRBV7-9 with TRBJ1-2, with D hard to call. CDR3 length equals 13 residues. V was trimmed by 3 bases and J by 4 bases, leaving 9 bases between them. Germline CDR1 SEHNR, CDR2 FQNEAQ (reference sequence). The CDR3 DNA reads TGTGCCAGCAGCTTTTCCTCCGGCTATGGCTACACCTTC. As protein: CASSFSSGYGYTF.

The chain is built from TRBV30 and TRBJ2-3, with no clear D. Per germline, CDR1 GTSNPN and CDR2 SVGIG (reference sequence). CDR3 length: 13 amino acids. The ends were cut back, 3 bases at V and 1 base at J, with 8 bases in the middle. In nucleotides, the CDR3 is TGTGCCTGGAGCCCGGCGCGCACAGATACGCAGTATTTT. Protein: CAWSPARTDTQYF.

V gene TRBV29-1 combines with J gene TRBJ1-5; 11 bases are shared with TRBD1. With V trimmed by 1 base and J by 9 bases, 5 bases remained unmatched. In germline, CDR1 is SQVTM, CDR2 ANQGSEA. The CDR3 is 14 residues long. CDR3 in DNA: TGCAGCGTTGAAGTCTTTGGGACAGGGGGGCCCCAGCATTTT. Its translation is CSVEVFGTGGPQHF.

The chain couples TRBV6-5 to TRBJ1-2; no reliable D call. The CDR3 spans 14 residues. From germline, CDR1 is MNHEY and CDR2 SVGAGI. Trimming left V 6 bases short and J 3 bases short, with 14 bases between. In DNA, the CDR3 is TGTGCCAGCAGCCGATCAACAGTGGACTATGGCTACACCTTC. It codes for CASSRSTVDYGYTF.

The chain uses TRBV12-3 or TRBV12-4 and TRBJ2-3; 9 bases align to TRBD2. The CDR3 is made up of 17 amino acids. J was trimmed by 0 bases and V by 6 bases; bases with no gene match: 10. DNA of the CDR3: TGTGCCAGCAGCCCCCCAGGGCTAGCGGGGAGCACAGATACGCAGTATTTT. Protein sequence: CASSPPGLAGSTDTQYF.

This rearrangement joins TRBV5-6 to TRBJ2-3; TRBD1 might be the D (5 bases). CDR1 SGHDT and CDR2 YYEEEE come from the germline V gene. The CDR3 is 17 amino acids. Trimming removed 3 bases from V and 6 bases from J, with 23 bases in between. CDR3 in amino acids: CASSSRSGAGSPDTQYF. The CDR3, as DNA: TGTGCCAGCAGCTCCCGGTCTGGGGCAGGTTCCCCGGATACGCAGTATTTT.

The V gene is TRBV5-6, the J gene TRBJ2-7; no definite D call. The CDR3 runs 12 residues. V was clipped by 0 bases and J by 2 bases, with 3 bases between them. The germline V gene encodes CDR1 SGHDT and CDR2 YYEEEE. The CDR3 spells CASSLEAYEQYF. The CDR3 DNA reads as TGTGCCAGCAGCTTGGAGGCCTACGAGCAGTACTTC.

The chain is built from TRBV7-9 and TRBJ2-3; D remains ambiguous. V dropped 3 bases and J dropped 4 bases, with 5 bases sitting between them. The CDR3 runs 12 residues. CDR1 is SEHNR, CDR2 FQNEAQ, per germline (reference sequence). The CDR3 here is CASSFAADTQYF. CDR3 DNA sequence: TGTGCCAGCAGCTTTGCGGCAGATACGCAGTATTTT. Complete variable domain (other parts from reference TRBV7-9 and TRBJ2-3): DTGVSQNPRHKITKRGQNVTFRCDPISEHNRLYWYRQTLGQGPEFLTYFQNEAQLEKSRLLSDRFSAERPKGSFSTLEIQRTEQGDSAMYLCASSFAADTQYFGPGTRLTVL.

The V and J genes are TRBV14 and TRBJ1-4; D not certain. Germline CDR1 SGHDN, CDR2 FVKESK. This CDR3 is built from 15 residues. Deletions cut 6 bases from V and 7 bases from J, with 18 bases between. This CDR3 is CASSRNGLTGEKLFF. CDR3 nucleotide sequence: TGTGCCAGCAGTCGAAATGGGCTGACGGGTGAAAAACTGTTTTTT.

The CDR3 spells CSARGQYGNTIYF. The CDR3 nucleotides are TGCAGTGCTAGAGGACAGTATGGAAACACCATATATTTT. The chain recombines TRBV20-1 with TRBJ1-3, with D perhaps TRBD1 (5 bases). CDR1 is DFQATT, CDR2 SNEGSKA, per germline (reference sequence). This CDR3 spans 13 amino acids. V was trimmed by 1 base and J by 3 bases, leaving 7 bases between them.

The chain recombines TRBV2 with TRBJ2-3, with 11 bases that match TRBD2. CDR1 and CDR2 (germline): SNHLY, FYNNEI. The CDR3 has 15 amino acids. Trimming took 3 bases from V and 2 from J; bases not matched to a gene: 1. Here the CDR3 DNA reads TGTGCCAGCAGTGAGGGACTAGCGGTCACAGATACGCAGTATTTT. This codes for CASSEGLAVTDTQYF.

V is TRBV7-9 and J is TRBJ2-2, with 7 positions matching TRBD2. The trim removed 1 base at V and 4 bases at J, leaving 3 bases unmatched. Germline V gives CDR1 SEHNR, CDR2 FQNEAQ (reference sequence). The CDR3 spans 15 residues. The CDR3 is CASSLDRGVTGELFF. CDR3 bases: TGTGCCAGCAGCTTAGATCGGGGGGTCACCGGGGAGCTGTTTTTT.

V gene TRBV24-1 combines with J gene TRBJ1-5, with a tentative D call TRBD1 (6 bases). Germline CDR1 reads KGHDR; CDR2 reads SFDVKD. V lost 7 bases, J lost 0 bases, and 18 bases lay in between. CDR3 size: 17 residues. The CDR3 sequence is CATRGPRDTHSNQPQHF. In DNA, the CDR3 is TGTGCCACCAGGGGCCCCCGGGACACGCATAGCAATCAGCCCCAGCATTTT.

The V call is TRBV18, the J call TRBJ2-7, with no clear D. V was cut by 3 bases and J by 4 bases, with 13 bases left in between. CDR1 and CDR2 (germline): KGHSH, LQKENI. The CDR3 runs 14 residues. In nucleotides, the CDR3 is TGTGCCAGCTCACCGGTACCCACGGCGTACGAGCAGTACTTC. The encoded protein is CASSPVPTAYEQYF.

The gene calls are TRBV28 and TRBJ1-1; D may be TRBD1 (6 bases). Looked up from germline, CDR1 is MDHEN and CDR2 is SYDVKM. CDR3 length equals 14 residues. Trimming shortened V by 4 bases and J by 7 bases, and 16 bases separated the two germline ends. CDR3 residues: CASSSHRVLGEAFF. The CDR3 DNA reads TGTGCCAGCAGTTCACACAGGGTGTTGGGTGAAGCTTTCTTT.

The rearrangement uses TRBV7-2 and TRBJ2-1, with a tentative D call TRBD2 (6 bases). Trimming stripped 1 base from V and 5 bases from J, with 12 bases between. Germline CDR1 reads SGHTA; CDR2 reads FQGNSA. CDR3 length: 15 residues. The CDR3 protein is CASSLVRTGDNEQFF. The CDR3, as DNA: TGTGCCAGCAGCTTAGTGCGTACGGGGGACAATGAGCAGTTCTTC.